These 16 T cell receptor beta chains share one sample of origin, sequenced in a study of OX40 agonist ivuxolimab in advanced cancers. The library was prepared using the immunoSEQ multiplex PCR assay. The source is immuneACCESS, and TCRdb retained only in-frame sequences with V and J called. Part of the clones is not carried over; for the studies checked, unresolved V genes explain less than half of this, and the remainder is unexplained. This sample holds over 60,000 clones; approximately 89% were observed only once. The ten largest account for around 0.4% of the sample. Source: CD4+ or CD8+ T cells sorted from blood, taken in a trial of the OX40 agonist ivuxolimab. The receptor source for this set is an adult with an advanced solid tumor such as melanoma, head and neck, liver or kidney cancer.

The rearrangement links TRBV25-1 to TRBJ2-2; the D gene is possibly TRBD1 (5 bases). There are 16 residues in the CDR3. Trimming shortened V by 1 base and J by 1 base, and 10 bases separated the two germline ends. Germline V gives CDR1 MGHDK, CDR2 SYGVNS. The CDR3 spells CASSEWGRENTGELFF. As DNA, the CDR3 is TGTGCCAGCAGTGAATGGGGCAGGGAGAACACCGGGGAGCTGTTTTTT.

The V gene is TRBV7-6, the J gene TRBJ2-3; 8 bases line up with TRBD1. CDR3 length: 16 residues. Germline CDR1 and CDR2: SGHVS and FNYEAQ. V dropped 1 base and J dropped 1; count of bases not matched to a gene: 4. The CDR3 loop reads CASSLGQGQGTDTQYF. The CDR3 nucleotides are TGTGCCAGCAGCTTAGGACAGGGACAGGGCACAGATACGCAGTATTTT.

The table lists this clone with a count of one. The CDR3 spells CASSSGLYEQYF. The CDR3 nucleotides read TGTGCCAGCAGCTCGGGACTTTACGAGCAGTACTTC. J is TRBJ2-7 and V is TRBV6-5; TRBD2 is a possible D gene (6 bases). V shed 6 bases and J shed 4 bases, with 10 bases lying between them. The germline CDR1 and CDR2 sequences are MNHEY and SVGAGI. The CDR3 covers 12 residues.

The chain links TRBV10-2 to TRBJ2-7; 7 bases are a match to TRBD2. The CDR3 runs to 17 residues. Germline CDR1 is WSHSY and CDR2 is SAAADI. The V and J ends lost 0 bases and 4 bases, in that order; junction bases with no gene match: 12. CDR3 nucleotides: TGCGCCAGCAGTGAGTCGTCCGGACTAGATATCCGTTACGAGCAGTACTTC. Its protein is CASSESSGLDIRYEQYF.

The CDR3 DNA sequence: TGTGCCAGCAGTTACGATCTGAGCGGGAGCTACAATGAGCAGTTCTTC. Protein: CASSYDLSGSYNEQFF. The chain links TRBV6-5 to TRBJ2-1; 8 bases fit TRBD2. The length of the CDR3 is 16 residues. The ends lost 2 bases at V and 3 bases at J; junction bases unmatched: 6. Germline CDR1 MNHEY, CDR2 SVGAGI.

With respect to this clone: The junction departs from germline at one end; a sequencing error may be responsible. The gene calls are TRBV11-2 and TRBJ1-5; weak D call: TRBD1 (5 bases). The CDR3 loop spans 16 amino acids. Germline-derived CDR1 and CDR2 are SGHAT and FQNNGV. CDR3 bases: TGTGCCAGCAGCTTAGAGGGGACGACCGGCCTTCAGTCCCAGCATTTT. Translated, it gives CASSLEGTTGLQSQHF.

The chain uses TRBV19 and TRBJ2-7; D is perhaps TRBD1 (5 bases). With 9 bases removed from V and 6 bases from J, the gap between germline ends came to 24 bases. This CDR3 has 15 residues. From germline, CDR1 is LNHDA and CDR2 SQIVND (reference sequence). The CDR3 is CASDPGLGVGVEQYF. CDR3 DNA: TGTGCCAGCGACCCAGGTCTAGGGGTAGGGGTCGAGCAGTACTTC. The whole variable domain, filled in from reference TRBV19 and TRBJ2-7, reads DGGITQSPKYLFRKEGQNVTLSCEQNLNHDAMYWYRQDPGQGLRLIYYSQIVNDFQKGDIAEGYSVSREKKESFPLTVTSAQKNPTAFYLCASDPGLGVGVEQYFGPGTRLTVT.

A note on this clone: A junction boundary mismatches the germline segment, possibly from a read error. The chain recombines TRBV2 with TRBJ2-1, with D possibly TRBD2 on 7 matching bases. The CDR3 length is 16 residues. Germline CDR1 SNHLY, CDR2 FYNNEI. The CDR3 sequence: CASSQARGGSYNEQFF. The DNA of the CDR3 is TGTGCCAGCAGTCAAGCGAGGGGGGGGTCCTACAATGAGCAGTTCTTC.

This clone was seen a single time. The genes are TRBV5-1 and TRBJ2-7; 9 bases are a match to TRBD2. Germline V gives CDR1 SGHRS, CDR2 YFSETQ. The ends lost 3 bases at V and 0 bases at J; junction bases unmatched: 4. The CDR3 covers 15 residues. CDR3 protein: CASSWSSGNSYEQYF. CDR3 nucleotide sequence: TGCGCCAGCAGCTGGTCTAGCGGGAACTCCTACGAGCAGTACTTC.

The chain has TRBV10-2 and TRBJ1-2; D not resolved. CDR1 is WSHSY and CDR2 is SAAADI in the germline V gene. The CDR3 length is 14 residues. Trimming shortened V by 2 bases and J by 5 bases, and 12 bases separated the two germline ends. The chain's CDR3 is CASSERVSRYGYTF. CDR3 coding DNA: TGCGCCAGCAGTGAGAGGGTCAGCCGGTATGGCTACACCTTC.

The rearrangement links TRBV19 to TRBJ2-1, with 9 nucleotides matching TRBD1. CDR3 size: 13 residues. J was trimmed by 10 bases and V by 4 bases; bases with no gene match: 5. Germline-derived CDR1 and CDR2 are LNHDA and SQIVND (reference sequence). The CDR3 here is CASSRTGAFEQFF. The CDR3 nucleotides read TGTGCCAGTAGTAGGACAGGGGCCTTCGAGCAGTTCTTC.

This clone came up a few times. Here the CDR3 reads CASSPGQGRGNQPQHF. The CDR3, as DNA: TGTGCCAGCAGCCCAGGACAGGGTAGGGGCAATCAGCCCCAGCATTTT. The chain is built from TRBV7-2 and TRBJ1-5; TRBD1 agrees at 8 bases. Trimming at V came to 5 bases and at J to 2 bases, leaving 8 bases not matched to a gene. In germline, CDR1 is SGHTA, CDR2 FQGNSA. CDR3 size: 16 residues.

This clone came up a few times. The chain couples TRBV11-3 to TRBJ2-2; no clear D. Germline values: CDR1 SGHNT, CDR2 YENEEA. V lost 0 bases, J lost 0 bases, and 14 bases lay in between. The CDR3 consists of 18 residues. Here the CDR3 DNA reads TGTGCCAGCAGCTTAGATTGGCTAAACGCTACGAACACCGGGGAGCTGTTTTTT. Residues: CASSLDWLNATNTGELFF.

This clone appeared once. The chain has TRBV7-9 and TRBJ2-3, with D hard to call. Germline V gene sequence: CDR1 SEHNR, CDR2 FQNEAQ (reference sequence). This CDR3 has 18 residues. The V and J ends lost 1 base and 1 base respectively, with 18 bases between them. As DNA, the CDR3 is TGTGCCAGCAGCTTAGGAGTGGACGCACTGTACGGCACAGATACGCAGTATTTT. Its protein is CASSLGVDALYGTDTQYF.

This clone was observed a handful of times. V gene TRBV15 combines with J gene TRBJ1-2, with D possibly TRBD1 on 6 matching bases. Germline V gene lookup returns CDR1 LNHNV and CDR2 YYDKDF (reference sequence). This CDR3 has 15 amino acids. Deletions cut 4 bases from V and 8 bases from J, with 20 bases between. CDR3 amino acids: CATSTSGTRKLGYTF. CDR3 bases: TGTGCCACCAGCACTAGCGGGACACGCAAGCTGGGCTACACCTTC. The variable domain in full, with the rest retrieved from reference TRBV15 and TRBJ1-2, is DAMVIQNPRYQVTQFGKPVTLSCSQTLNHNVMYWYQQKSSQAPKLLFHYYDKDFNNEADTPDNFQSRRPNTSFCFLDIRSPGLGDTAMYLCATSTSGTRKLGYTFGSGTRLTVV.

The chain combines TRBV5-5 with TRBJ1-4, with D possibly being TRBD1 (5 bases). The germline gives CDR1 SGHKS, CDR2 YYEKEE (reference sequence). This CDR3 is built from 16 residues. Trimming removed 4 bases at V and 3 bases at J, with 16 bases between. The CDR3 spells CASSILPRGANEKLFF. The CDR3 DNA follows: TGTGCCAGCAGCATCCTCCCAAGGGGCGCTAATGAAAAACTGTTTTTT.